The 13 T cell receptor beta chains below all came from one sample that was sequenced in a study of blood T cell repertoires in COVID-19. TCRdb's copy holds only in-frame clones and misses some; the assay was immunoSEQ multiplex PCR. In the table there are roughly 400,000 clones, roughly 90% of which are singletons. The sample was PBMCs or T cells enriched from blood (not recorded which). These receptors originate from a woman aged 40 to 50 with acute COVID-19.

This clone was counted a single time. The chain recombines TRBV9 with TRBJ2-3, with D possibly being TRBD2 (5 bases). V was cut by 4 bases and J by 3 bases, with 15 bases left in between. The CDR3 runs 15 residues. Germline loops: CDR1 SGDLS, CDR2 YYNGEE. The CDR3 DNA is TGTGCCAGCAGCCCACTTCGGAGGAGGACAGATACGCAGTATTTT. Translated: CASSPLRRRTDTQYF. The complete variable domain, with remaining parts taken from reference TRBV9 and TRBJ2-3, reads DSGVTQTPKHLITATGQRVTLRCSPRSGDLSVYWYQQSLDQGLQFLIQYYNGEERAKGNILERFSAQQFPDLHSELNLSSLELGDSALYFCASSPLRRRTDTQYFGPGTRLTVL.

CDR3 nucleotides: TGCGCCAGCAGCTTGGAAGGACAGAGAACCTACGAGCAGTACTTC. Residues: CASSLEGQRTYEQYF. The chain is built from TRBV5-1 and TRBJ2-7; a possible D gene is TRBD1 (6 bases). Germline-derived CDR1 and CDR2 are SGHRS and YFSETQ. There are 15 residues in the CDR3. Trimming removed 0 bases at V and 2 bases at J, with 12 bases between.

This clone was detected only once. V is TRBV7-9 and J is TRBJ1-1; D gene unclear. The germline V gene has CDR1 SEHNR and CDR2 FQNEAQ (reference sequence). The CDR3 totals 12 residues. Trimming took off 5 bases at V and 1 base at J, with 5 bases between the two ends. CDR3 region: CASSHQNTEAFF. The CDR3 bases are TGTGCCAGCAGCCATCAGAACACTGAAGCTTTCTTT.

The CDR3 coding sequence is TGTGCCAGCAGCGTATTGGGTGGGCGGGGGACGTCTACTGAGCAGTTCTTC. Translating gives CASSVLGGRGTSTEQFF. The rearrangement uses TRBV9 and TRBJ2-1, with 7 positions matching TRBD2. The CDR3 is 17 amino acids. Trimming removed 1 base from V and 9 bases from J; junction bases left unmatched: 16. From germline, CDR1 is SGDLS and CDR2 YYNGEE.

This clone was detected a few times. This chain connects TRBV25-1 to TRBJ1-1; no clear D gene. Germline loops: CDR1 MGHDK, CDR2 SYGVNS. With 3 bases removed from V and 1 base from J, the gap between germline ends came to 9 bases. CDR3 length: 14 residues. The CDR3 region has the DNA TGTGCCAGCAGTGAGCGTTTAGCGAACACTGAAGCTTTCTTT. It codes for CASSERLANTEAFF.

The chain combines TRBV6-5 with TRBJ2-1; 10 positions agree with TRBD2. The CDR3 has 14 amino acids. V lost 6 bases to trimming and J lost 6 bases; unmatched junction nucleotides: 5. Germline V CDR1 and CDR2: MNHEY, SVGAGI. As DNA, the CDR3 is TGTGCCAGCAGGAGCGGGGGGGTCTCCAATGAGCAGTTCTTC. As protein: CASRSGGVSNEQFF.

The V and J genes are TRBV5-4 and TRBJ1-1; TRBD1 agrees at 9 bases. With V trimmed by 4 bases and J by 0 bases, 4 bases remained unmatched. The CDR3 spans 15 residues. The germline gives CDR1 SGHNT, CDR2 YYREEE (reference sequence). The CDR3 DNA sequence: TGTGCCAGCAGCGGGACAGGGATTTTGAACACTGAAGCTTTCTTT. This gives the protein CASSGTGILNTEAFF.

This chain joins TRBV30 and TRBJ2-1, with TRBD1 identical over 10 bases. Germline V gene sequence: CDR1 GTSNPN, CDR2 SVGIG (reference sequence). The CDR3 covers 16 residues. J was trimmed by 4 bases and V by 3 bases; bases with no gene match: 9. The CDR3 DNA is TGTGCCTGGAGGGTGAGGGACAGGGGTATGTACAATGAGCAGTTCTTC. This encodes CAWRVRDRGMYNEQFF.

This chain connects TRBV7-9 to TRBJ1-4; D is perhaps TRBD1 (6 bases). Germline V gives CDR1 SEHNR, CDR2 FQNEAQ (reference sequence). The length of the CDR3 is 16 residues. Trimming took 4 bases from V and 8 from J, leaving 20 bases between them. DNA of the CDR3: TGTGCCAGCAGCTCAAAGAGCAGGGGTGCAGGAGAAAAACTGTTTTTT. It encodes CASSSKSRGAGEKLFF.

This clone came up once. CDR3 in amino acids: CAWSPDRDQPQHF. The CDR3 nucleotides read TGTGCCTGGAGTCCGGACAGGGATCAGCCCCAGCATTTT. V and J are TRBV30 and TRBJ1-5; 8 nucleotides match TRBD1. Germline values: CDR1 GTSNPN, CDR2 SVGIG (reference sequence). V lost 2 bases to trimming and J lost 5 bases; unmatched junction nucleotides: 2. The CDR3 runs to 13 residues.

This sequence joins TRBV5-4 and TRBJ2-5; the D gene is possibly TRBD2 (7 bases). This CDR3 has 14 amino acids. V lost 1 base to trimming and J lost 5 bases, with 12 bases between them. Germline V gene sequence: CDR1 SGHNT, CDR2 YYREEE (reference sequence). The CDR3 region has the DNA TGTGCCAGCAGCTTGAGGGGGGGCCGCGAGACCCAGTACTTC. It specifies CASSLRGGRETQYF.

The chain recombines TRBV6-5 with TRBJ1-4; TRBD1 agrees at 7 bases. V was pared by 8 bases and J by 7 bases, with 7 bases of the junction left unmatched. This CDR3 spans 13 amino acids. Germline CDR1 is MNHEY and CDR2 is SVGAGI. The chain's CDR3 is CASVGQWGEKLFF. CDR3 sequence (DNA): TGTGCCAGCGTGGGACAGTGGGGTGAAAAACTGTTTTTT.

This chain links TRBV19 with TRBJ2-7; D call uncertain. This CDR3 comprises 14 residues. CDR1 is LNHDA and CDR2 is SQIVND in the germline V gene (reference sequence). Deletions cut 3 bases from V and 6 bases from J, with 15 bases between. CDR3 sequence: CASSIRETPVEQYF. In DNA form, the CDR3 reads TGTGCCAGTAGTATCAGAGAGACTCCGGTCGAGCAGTACTTC.